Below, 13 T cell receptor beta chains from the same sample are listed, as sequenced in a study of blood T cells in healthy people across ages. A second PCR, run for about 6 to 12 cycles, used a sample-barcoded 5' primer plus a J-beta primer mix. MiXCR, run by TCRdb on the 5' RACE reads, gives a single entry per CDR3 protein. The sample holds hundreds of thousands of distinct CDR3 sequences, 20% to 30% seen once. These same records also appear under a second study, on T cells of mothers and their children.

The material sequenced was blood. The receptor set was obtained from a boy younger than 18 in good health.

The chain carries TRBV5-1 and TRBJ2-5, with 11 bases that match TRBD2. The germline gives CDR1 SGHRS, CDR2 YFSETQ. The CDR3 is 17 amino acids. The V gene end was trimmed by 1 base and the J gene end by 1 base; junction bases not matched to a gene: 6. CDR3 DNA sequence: TGCGCCAGCAGCTTGACTAGCGGGAGACAATTCCAAGAGACCCAGTACTTC. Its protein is CASSLTSGRQFQETQYF.

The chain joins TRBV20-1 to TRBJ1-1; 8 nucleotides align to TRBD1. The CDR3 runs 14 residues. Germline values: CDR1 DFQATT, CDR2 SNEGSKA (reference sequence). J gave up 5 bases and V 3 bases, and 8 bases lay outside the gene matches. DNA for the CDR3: TGCAGTGCTAGTAAGCAGGGGGCGAGAACTGAAGCTTTCTTT. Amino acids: CSASKQGARTEAFF.

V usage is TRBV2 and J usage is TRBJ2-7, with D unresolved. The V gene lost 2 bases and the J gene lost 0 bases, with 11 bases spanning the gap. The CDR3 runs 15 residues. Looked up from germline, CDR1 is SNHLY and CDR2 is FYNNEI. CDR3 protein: CASSEFDSYSYEQYF. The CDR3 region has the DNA TGTGCCAGCAGTGAATTCGACTCATACTCCTACGAGCAGTACTTC.

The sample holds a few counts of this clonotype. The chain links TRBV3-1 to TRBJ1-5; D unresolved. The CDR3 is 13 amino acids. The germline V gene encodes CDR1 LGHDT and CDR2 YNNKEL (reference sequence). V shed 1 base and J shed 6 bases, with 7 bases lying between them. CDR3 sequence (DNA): TGTGCCAGCAGCCAAGGTCTGAGTCAGCCCCAGCATTTT. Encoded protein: CASSQGLSQPQHF.

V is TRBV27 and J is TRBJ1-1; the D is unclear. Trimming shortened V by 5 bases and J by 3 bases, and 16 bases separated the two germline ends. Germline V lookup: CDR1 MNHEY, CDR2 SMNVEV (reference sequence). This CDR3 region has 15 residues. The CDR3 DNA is TGTGCCAGCAGTCCCGTAGTTTGGGTGCACACTGAAGCTTTCTTT. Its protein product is CASSPVVWVHTEAFF.

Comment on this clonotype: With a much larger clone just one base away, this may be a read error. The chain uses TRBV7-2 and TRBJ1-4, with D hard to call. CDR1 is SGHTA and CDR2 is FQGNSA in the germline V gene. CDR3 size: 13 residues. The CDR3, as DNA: TGTGCCAGCAGCTTAGTCGCCGATGAAAAACTGGTTTTT. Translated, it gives CASSLVADEKLVF.

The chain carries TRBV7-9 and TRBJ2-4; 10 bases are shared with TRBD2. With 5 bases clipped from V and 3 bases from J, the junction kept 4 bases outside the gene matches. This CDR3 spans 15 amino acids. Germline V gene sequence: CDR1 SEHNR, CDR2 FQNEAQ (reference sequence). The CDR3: CASSPRLAGKNIQYF. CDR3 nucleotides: TGTGCCAGCAGCCCGAGACTAGCGGGCAAAAACATTCAGTACTTC.

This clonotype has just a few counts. This CDR3 reads CASSQDFGTSVQETQYF. CDR3 sequence (DNA): TGCGCCAGCAGCCAAGATTTCGGGACTAGCGTCCAAGAGACCCAGTACTTC. The chain employs TRBV4-1 and TRBJ2-5; 10 bases line up with TRBD2. V trimming: 0 bases; J trimming: 1 base; junction bases outside the gene matches: 5. CDR3 length equals 17 residues. CDR1 is MGHRA and CDR2 is YSYEKL in the germline V gene.

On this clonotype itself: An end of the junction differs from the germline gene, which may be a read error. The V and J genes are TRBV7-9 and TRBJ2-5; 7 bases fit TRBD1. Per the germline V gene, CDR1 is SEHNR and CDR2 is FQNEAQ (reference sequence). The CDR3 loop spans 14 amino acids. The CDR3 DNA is TGTGTCAGCAGCGTACAGGGGTCGAGGGAGACCCAGTACTTC. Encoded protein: CVSSVQGSRETQYF. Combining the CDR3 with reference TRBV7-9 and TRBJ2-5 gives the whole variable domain DTGVSQNPRHKITKRGQNVTFRCDPISEHNRLYWYRQTLGQGPEFLTYFQNEAQLEKSRLLSDRFSAERPKGSFSTLEIQRTEQGDSAMYLCVSSVQGSRETQYFGPGTRLLVL.

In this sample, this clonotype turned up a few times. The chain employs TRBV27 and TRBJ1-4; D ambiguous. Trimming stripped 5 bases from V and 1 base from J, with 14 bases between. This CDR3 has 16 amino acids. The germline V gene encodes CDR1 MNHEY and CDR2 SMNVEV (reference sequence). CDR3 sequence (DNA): TGTGCCAGCAGTCCCCTCCGGGCGGGAACTAATGAAAAACTGTTTTTT. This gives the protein CASSPLRAGTNEKLFF.

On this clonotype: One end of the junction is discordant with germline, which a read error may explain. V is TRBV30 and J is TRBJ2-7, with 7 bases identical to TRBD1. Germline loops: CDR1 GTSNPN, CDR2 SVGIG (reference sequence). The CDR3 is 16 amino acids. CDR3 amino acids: CAWSPRYRGEAYERYF. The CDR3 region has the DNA TGTGCCTGGAGTCCAAGATACAGGGGCGAAGCCTACGAGCGGTACTTC.

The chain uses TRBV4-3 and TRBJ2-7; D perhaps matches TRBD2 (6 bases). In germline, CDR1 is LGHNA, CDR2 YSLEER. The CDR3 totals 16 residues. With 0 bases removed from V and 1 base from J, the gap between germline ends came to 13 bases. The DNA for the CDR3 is TGCGCCAGCAGCCAAGACCGGGGGTCCTTATCCTACGAGCAGTACTTC. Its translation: CASSQDRGSLSYEQYF.

CDR3 sequence: CASSLASLNTIYF. The CDR3 DNA reads TGCGCCAGCAGCTTGGCAAGTCTGAACACCATATATTTT. This chain joins TRBV5-1 and TRBJ1-3, with D uncertain. With 0 bases removed from V and 7 bases from J, the gap between germline ends came to 8 bases. The CDR3 spans 13 residues. Germline-derived CDR1 and CDR2 are SGHRS and YFSETQ.